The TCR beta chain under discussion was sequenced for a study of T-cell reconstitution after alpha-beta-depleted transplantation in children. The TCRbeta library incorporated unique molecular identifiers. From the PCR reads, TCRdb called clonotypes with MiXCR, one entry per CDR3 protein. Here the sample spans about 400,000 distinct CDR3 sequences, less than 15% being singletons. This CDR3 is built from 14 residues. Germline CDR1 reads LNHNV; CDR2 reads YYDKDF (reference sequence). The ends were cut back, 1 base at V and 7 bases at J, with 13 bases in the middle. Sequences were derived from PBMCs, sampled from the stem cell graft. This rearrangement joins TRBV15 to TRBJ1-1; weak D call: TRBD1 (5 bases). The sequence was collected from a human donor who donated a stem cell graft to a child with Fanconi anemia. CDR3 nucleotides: TGTGCCACCAGCAGAGTTTTAGGGGCTTATGAAGCTTTCTTT. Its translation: CATSRVLGAYEAFF. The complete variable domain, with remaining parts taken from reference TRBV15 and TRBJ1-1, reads DAMVIQNPRYQVTQFGKPVTLSCSQTLNHNVMYWYQQKSSQAPKLLFHYYDKDFNNEADTPDNFQSRRPNTSFCFLDIRSPGLGDTAMYLCATSRVLGAYEAFFGQGTRLTVV.